These 20 T cell receptor beta chains share one sample of origin, sequenced in a study of blood T cell repertoires in COVID-19. Some clones are missing from TCRdb's copy, which holds only in-frame ones; the method was immunoSEQ multiplex PCR. The sample holds fewer than 300,000 clones, around 89% seen once. The specimen sequenced was peripheral blood. The receptor source for this set is a woman aged 45-59 years with COVID-19, enrolled during active disease.

The chain joins TRBV19 to TRBJ1-1; D is possibly TRBD1 (5 bases). Trimming stripped 1 base from V and 4 bases from J, with 7 bases between. Germline assignment: CDR1 LNHDA and CDR2 SQIVND (reference sequence). This CDR3 is built from 13 residues. CDR3 sequence: CASSIGTSTEAFF. CDR3 bases: TGTGCCAGTAGTATAGGGACATCCACTGAAGCTTTCTTT.

The chain couples TRBV9 to TRBJ2-1; 7 bases agree with TRBD2. Germline CDR1 reads SGDLS; CDR2 reads YYNGEE. CDR3 length equals 14 residues. V shed 0 bases and J 10 bases; nucleotides not matched to a gene: 7. The CDR3 reads CASSVAGGGGEQFF. The CDR3 nucleotides read TGTGCCAGCAGCGTAGCAGGTGGGGGGGGAGAGCAGTTCTTC.

A single count supports this clone. The V call is TRBV7-2, the J call TRBJ1-4; 7 bases are a match to TRBD1. Unmatched junction bases numbered 18, after V lost 1 base and J lost 10 bases. This CDR3 comprises 18 residues. CDR1 SGHTA and CDR2 FQGNSA come from the germline V gene. The CDR3 loop reads CASSLGAGKGALVAKLFF. DNA for the CDR3: TGTGCCAGCAGCTTAGGGGCCGGTAAGGGGGCCCTGGTGGCAAAACTGTTTTTT.

The chain couples TRBV9 to TRBJ1-2; D is uncertain. Trimming pared 0 bases from V and 3 bases from J, leaving 9 bases between. The CDR3 is 14 residues long. Per the germline V gene, CDR1 is SGDLS and CDR2 is YYNGEE. The CDR3 loop reads CASSVALSYYGYTF. The CDR3 region has the DNA TGTGCCAGCAGCGTAGCGCTGAGCTACTATGGCTACACCTTC.

The chain uses TRBV18 and TRBJ1-1; 8 bases map to TRBD1. V shed 2 bases, J shed 0 bases, and the junction held 5 bases outside the gene matches. Germline assignment: CDR1 KGHSH and CDR2 LQKENI. The CDR3 spans 16 residues. As DNA, the CDR3 is TGTGCCAGCTCACCAGCCCGGGACAGGATGAACACTGAAGCTTTCTTT. It encodes CASSPARDRMNTEAFF.

This sequence joins TRBV19 and TRBJ2-1; a weak D match, TRBD1 (5 bases). Looked up from germline, CDR1 is LNHDA and CDR2 is SQIVND (reference sequence). The CDR3 has 11 amino acids. V lost 3 bases, J lost 9 bases, and 6 bases lay in between. In DNA, the CDR3 is TGTGCCAGTAGTATGACAGTTGAGCAGTTCTTC. It encodes CASSMTVEQFF.

The CDR3, as DNA: TGCAGCGCTGGGGCAGCCGCTCCTCAAGAGACCCAGTACTTC. Its translation: CSAGAAAPQETQYF. The rearrangement links TRBV29-1 to TRBJ2-5, with D possibly TRBD1 on 5 matching bases. Germline CDR1 reads SQVTM; CDR2 reads ANQGSEA. With 7 bases removed from V and 2 bases from J, the gap between germline ends came to 17 bases. This CDR3 is built from 14 residues. The entire variable domain, with the rest obtained from reference TRBV29-1 and TRBJ2-5, is as follows: SAVISQKPSRDICQRGTSLTIQCQVDSQVTMMFWYRQQPGQSLTLIATANQGSEATYESGFVIDKFPISRPNLTFSTLTVSNMSPEDSSIYLCSAGAAAPQETQYFGPGTRLLVL.

The V gene is TRBV19, the J gene TRBJ2-1; D may be TRBD1 (6 bases). Germline V gene lookup returns CDR1 LNHDA and CDR2 SQIVND (reference sequence). Trimming stripped 9 bases from V and 4 bases from J, with 13 bases between. This CDR3 comprises 13 residues. The DNA for the CDR3 is TGTGCCAGCCAGGGGACAACTTACAATGAGCAGTTCTTC. It specifies CASQGTTYNEQFF.

The rearrangement uses TRBV7-8 and TRBJ1-4; D call uncertain. V was shortened by 5 bases and J by 7 bases, with 20 bases between the two germline ends. The CDR3 is 16 amino acids. Germline V CDR1 and CDR2: SGHVS, FQNEAQ. The DNA for the CDR3 is TGTGCCAGCAGCCCCTTCCCCAGACTCGGAACTGAAAAACTGTTTTTT. This gives the protein CASSPFPRLGTEKLFF. Complete variable domain (other parts from reference TRBV7-8 and TRBJ1-4): GAGVSQSPRYKVAKRGQDVALRCDPISGHVSLFWYQQALGQGPEFLTYFQNEAQLDKSGLPSDRFFAERPEGSVSTLKIQRTQQEDSAVYLCASSPFPRLGTEKLFFGSGTQLSVL.

Comments on this clone: Other DNA sequences of this sample code for an identical CDR3. J is TRBJ1-1 and V is TRBV6-5; no reliable D call. Trimming took off 6 bases at V and 1 base at J, with 6 bases between the two ends. The CDR3 is 12 residues long. Germline-derived CDR1 and CDR2 are MNHEY and SVGAGI. The CDR3 is CASSRGNTEAFF. CDR3 coding DNA: TGTGCCAGCAGCCGGGGGAACACTGAAGCTTTCTTT.

The CDR3 nucleotides read TGTGCCAGTAGTCCACAGGGGGCTCATGGCTACACCTTC. It codes for CASSPQGAHGYTF. The rearrangement joins TRBV19 to TRBJ1-2; 9 bases agree with TRBD1. V was clipped by 5 bases and J by 6 bases; unmatched bases: 4. The germline gives CDR1 LNHDA, CDR2 SQIVND (reference sequence). The CDR3 is made up of 13 amino acids.

This chain uses TRBV11-2 with TRBJ2-1; D may be TRBD1 (5 bases). CDR1 and CDR2 (germline): SGHAT, FQNNGV. Between the trimmed V and J ends, which lost 2 bases and 8 bases, there was a span of 10 bases. CDR3 length: 13 residues. The chain's CDR3 is CASSLSRADEQFF. For the CDR3, the DNA is TGTGCCAGCAGCTTATCCAGGGCCGATGAGCAGTTCTTC.

This clone was counted a single time. The chain uses TRBV7-2 and TRBJ2-7; TRBD2 matches at 7 bases. This CDR3 comprises 15 residues. The germline V gene encodes CDR1 SGHTA and CDR2 FQGNSA. The J segment lost 2 bases and the V segment lost 4 bases, leaving 8 bases of the junction unmatched. The CDR3 loop reads CASSYGGSGAYEQYF. For the CDR3, the DNA is TGTGCCAGCAGCTATGGCGGGAGTGGGGCCTACGAGCAGTACTTC.

This chain uses TRBV6-5 with TRBJ2-2, with D maybe TRBD1 (6 bases). The V end lost 0 bases, the J end lost 4 bases, and 9 bases lay between the germline ends. The CDR3 is 15 amino acids. Germline CDR1 reads MNHEY; CDR2 reads SVGAGI. The CDR3 sequence: CASSYSTQGTGELFF. DNA of the CDR3: TGTGCCAGCAGTTACTCTACACAGGGCACCGGGGAGCTGTTTTTT.

CDR3 sequence reads: CATSGREGRANYGYTF. CDR3 in DNA: TGTGCCACCAGTGGTCGGGAAGGCCGAGCTAACTATGGCTACACCTTC. This chain uses TRBV24-1 with TRBJ1-2; no firm D call. Germline lookup yields CDR1 KGHDR and CDR2 SFDVKD. This CDR3 comprises 16 residues. V lost 5 bases and J 0 bases, leaving 15 bases between the germline ends.

The chain joins TRBV7-3 to TRBJ2-1; TRBD2 matches 9 bases. The V and J ends lost 5 bases and 4 bases, in that order; junction bases with no gene match: 3. In germline, CDR1 is SGHTA, CDR2 FQGTGA. The CDR3 totals 14 residues. Here the CDR3 reads CASSRLAEYNEQFF. The CDR3 nucleotides read TGTGCCAGCAGCCGACTAGCGGAATACAATGAGCAGTTCTTC.

As DNA, the CDR3 is TGTGCCAGCAGCAAGACTAGCGGATCCTACAATGAGCAGTTCTTC. Translated, it gives CASSKTSGSYNEQFF. The chain couples TRBV11-1 to TRBJ2-1; 9 positions match TRBD2. The junction had 3 bases not matched to a gene; V was cut back by 5 bases and J by 1 base. The CDR3 is 15 residues long. Germline V gene sequence: CDR1 SGHAT, CDR2 FQDESV (reference sequence).

DNA for the CDR3: TGTGCCAGCAGCCCGGGACAGGGGGCCCCCTACGAGCAGTACTTC. As protein: CASSPGQGAPYEQYF. The rearrangement links TRBV14 to TRBJ2-7, with TRBD1 matching 12 bases. J was trimmed by 2 bases and V by 4 bases; bases with no gene match: 3. Per the germline V gene, CDR1 is SGHDN and CDR2 is FVKESK. The CDR3 loop spans 15 amino acids.

This rearrangement joins TRBV25-1 to TRBJ2-1; D is unclear. Germline V gene sequence: CDR1 MGHDK, CDR2 SYGVNS. The ends were cut back, 1 base at V and 7 bases at J, with 5 bases in the middle. The CDR3 covers 12 residues. Here the CDR3 reads CASSESPNEQFF. The CDR3, as DNA: TGTGCCAGCAGTGAATCCCCGAATGAGCAGTTCTTC.

This chain joins TRBV30 and TRBJ2-5, with D possibly being TRBD2 (6 bases). Germline CDR1 reads GTSNPN; CDR2 reads SVGIG (reference sequence). The ends were cut back, 0 bases at V and 7 bases at J, with 12 bases in the middle. This CDR3 has 13 residues. CDR3 region: CAWSVLNGGTQYF. CDR3 DNA sequence: TGTGCCTGGAGTGTTTTAAACGGGGGGACCCAGTACTTC.